The sequence of this TCR beta chain was determined in a study of T-cell memory formation after mild COVID-19. Study overall: Largely donor-specific sequence clusters came from a couple of donors.

Study findings and constraints: Largely, contracting CD4+ clones fell within CM and EM, and contracting CD8+ clones within EMRA. Clonal second-wave expansions that peaked on day 37 had unconfirmed SARS-CoV-2 specificity. Among clones contracting day 15 to 85, CD4/CD8 was balanced, whereas later expanders leaned CD4+.

MiXCR, run by TCRdb on the 5' RACE reads, gives a single entry per CDR3 protein. The table has 470,000 or so distinct CDR3 sequences, about 18% seen once. This clonotype has ten or more counts. As yet, its antigen is unknown. This TCR came from an adult woman who had mild COVID-19 (a few samples of this study predate the infection). Cell type and time point are not known. Specimen: PBMCs or a T cell subset sorted from them (not recorded which).

The CDR3 sequence: CASSTGQGSTGELFF. In DNA, the CDR3 is TGCGCCAGCAGCACTGGACAGGGCTCAACCGGGGAGCTGTTTTTT. The chain couples TRBV5-1 to TRBJ2-2, with TRBD1 identical over 8 bases. Losses at the gene ends were 4 bases for V and 5 bases for J; bases not matched to a gene: 7. This CDR3 has 15 residues. CDR1 and CDR2 from the germline V gene are SGHRS and YFSETQ.